This T cell receptor beta chain originates from a study of blood T cells in healthy people across ages. Study-level background: Roughly one uniquely barcoded beta molecule per two T cells was captured. Overall study findings and caveats: Unknown donor CMV status possibly confounded expanded clonotype changes.

As for this clonotype: Its antigen is not identified.

Then a second PCR, running roughly 6 to 12 cycles, was carried out with a sample-barcoded 5' primer and a J-beta primer mix. Using its own MiXCR run on the 5' RACE reads, TCRdb lists one record per CDR3 protein. The repertoire holds around 1.5 million distinct CDR3 sequences, with roughly 32% as singletons. The V gene's germline CDR1 is PRHDT and CDR2 FYEKMQ (reference sequence). The CDR3 runs to 18 residues. Trimming left V 4 bases short and J 5 bases short, with 26 bases between. Material: blood. The chain links TRBV13 to TRBJ2-5; D is possibly TRBD2 (6 bases). The origin of this receptor is a young woman in good health. CDR3 bases: TGTGCCAGCAGCTGGACCGGACTACCCGGGGATGGAAAGGAGACCCAGTACTTC. Its protein product is CASSWTGLPGDGKETQYF.